A selection of T cell receptor beta chains follows, all from one sample in a study of cytomegalovirus exposure and HLA in healthy donors. Here immunoSEQ multiplex PCR was the method, and the copy in TCRdb shows in-frame clones only, minus some. Of about 140,000 clones in the sample, 65% to 85% were seen once. The sequenced sample consisted of PBMCs. All receptors derive from a young man in good health and CMV-seronegative. The CDR3 runs from the conserved cysteine through the conserved F or W. Each record gives: J gene, D gene, clone size, V gene, CDR3 protein, CDR3 DNA. D genes are given only for firm matches. Clone sizes are given selectively: once, few, many, or a class where the clone is expanded.

j_gene: TRBJ1-2; d_gene: TRBD1; abundance: -; v_gene: TRBV2; CDR3aa: CASSQGQALYGYTF; CDR3nt: TGTGCCAGCAGTCAGGGACAGGCCCTCTATGGCTACACCTTC
j_gene: TRBJ2-3; d_gene: TRBD2; abundance: -; v_gene: TRBV19; CDR3aa: CASSMGTSGGWRDTQYF; CDR3nt: TGTGCCAGTAGTATGGGGACTAGCGGGGGGTGGCGAGATACGCAGTATTTT
j_gene: TRBJ1-5; d_gene: -; abundance: -; v_gene: TRBV7-9; CDR3aa: CSSSLGAGRDHGQPQHF; CDR3nt: TGTTCCAGCAGCTTAGGGGCGGGGAGGGATCATGGTCAGCCCCAGCATTTT
j_gene: TRBJ1-1; d_gene: -; abundance: -; v_gene: TRBV4-3; CDR3aa: CASSHERDTEAFF; CDR3nt: TGCGCCAGCAGCCATGAGCGAGACACTGAAGCTTTCTTT
j_gene: TRBJ2-3; d_gene: -; abundance: few; v_gene: TRBV4-2; CDR3aa: CASSQDSPEGTDTQYF; CDR3nt: TGTGCCAGCAGCCAAGATTCGCCGGAGGGCACAGATACGCAGTATTTT
j_gene: TRBJ2-7; d_gene: TRBD1; abundance: -; v_gene: TRBV7-8; CDR3aa: CASSLVGGTGRPQYF; CDR3nt: TGTGCCAGCAGCTTAGTAGGGGGGACAGGGAGGCCCCAGTACTTC
j_gene: TRBJ2-3; d_gene: TRBD2; abundance: few; v_gene: TRBV6-4; CDR3aa: CASSEAGGTDTQYF; CDR3nt: TGTGCCAGCAGTGAAGCGGGGGGCACAGATACGCAGTATTTT
j_gene: TRBJ2-5; d_gene: -; abundance: -; v_gene: TRBV2; CDR3aa: CASTRTGIGQETQYF; CDR3nt: TGTGCCAGCACCCGAACGGGTATTGGGCAAGAGACCCAGTACTTC
j_gene: TRBJ1-2; d_gene: -; abundance: few; v_gene: TRBV5-1; CDR3aa: CASSLMSNYGYTF; CDR3nt: TGCGCCAGCAGCTTGATGAGCAACTATGGCTACACCTTC
j_gene: TRBJ1-1; d_gene: -; abundance: -; v_gene: TRBV11-2; CDR3aa: CASRVWGMNTEAFF; CDR3nt: TGTGCCAGCAGGGTGTGGGGCATGAACACTGAAGCTTTCTTT
j_gene: TRBJ1-3; d_gene: TRBD1; abundance: -; v_gene: TRBV5-1; CDR3aa: CASSQGTAGNTIYF; CDR3nt: TGCGCCAGCAGCCAGGGGACAGCAGGAAACACCATATATTTT
j_gene: TRBJ2-7; d_gene: TRBD1; abundance: -; v_gene: TRBV10-2; CDR3aa: CASSEPTGATYEQYF; CDR3nt: TGCGCCAGCAGTGAGCCGACAGGGGCCACCTACGAGCAGTACTTC
j_gene: TRBJ1-2; d_gene: -; abundance: once; v_gene: TRBV29-1; CDR3aa: CSAAPTEPYGYTF; CDR3nt: TGCAGCGCCGCCCCGACAGAACCCTATGGCTACACCTTC
j_gene: TRBJ1-1; d_gene: -; abundance: few; v_gene: TRBV6-5; CDR3aa: CASSRGITEAFF; CDR3nt: TGTGCCAGCAGCCGGGGAATCACTGAAGCTTTCTTT
j_gene: TRBJ1-5; d_gene: -; abundance: -; v_gene: TRBV30; CDR3aa: CAWSSGYNQPQHF; CDR3nt: TGTGCCTGGAGTTCGGGGTACAATCAGCCCCAGCATTTT
j_gene: TRBJ2-7; d_gene: -; abundance: -; v_gene: TRBV30; CDR3aa: CAWSPSFQGGEQYF; CDR3nt: TGTGCCTGGAGTCCCTCTTTTCAGGGTGGTGAGCAGTACTTC
j_gene: TRBJ1-1; d_gene: -; abundance: few; v_gene: TRBV6-1; CDR3aa: CASTGKWAFF; CDR3nt: TGTGCCAGTACAGGGAAGTGGGCTTTCTTT
j_gene: TRBJ2-5; d_gene: TRBD2; abundance: -; v_gene: TRBV2; CDR3aa: CASRAGFGGETQYF; CDR3nt: TGTGCCAGCAGAGCGGGGTTCGGCGGGGAGACCCAGTACTTC
j_gene: TRBJ1-2; d_gene: TRBD1; abundance: -; v_gene: TRBV30; CDR3aa: CAWRGQDNYGYTF; CDR3nt: TGTGCCTGGAGGGGACAGGACAACTATGGCTACACCTTC
j_gene: TRBJ1-2; d_gene: -; abundance: -; v_gene: TRBV7-9; CDR3aa: CASSYPPGSEPYGYTF; CDR3nt: TGTGCCAGCAGCTACCCCCCAGGGTCTGAACCCTATGGCTACACCTTC
j_gene: TRBJ1-2; d_gene: -; abundance: once; v_gene: TRBV6-5; CDR3aa: CASRLQGCGYTF; CDR3nt: TGTGCCAGCAGGTTGCAGGGTTGTGGCTACACCTTC
j_gene: TRBJ1-3; d_gene: -; abundance: few; v_gene: TRBV7-2; CDR3aa: CASSAKQGYGNTIYF; CDR3nt: TGTGCCAGCAGCGCTAAACAGGGTTATGGAAACACCATATATTTT
j_gene: TRBJ2-2; d_gene: TRBD1; abundance: -; v_gene: TRBV4-3; CDR3aa: CASSQQPGQGDIGELFF; CDR3nt: TGCGCCAGCAGCCAGCAGCCGGGACAGGGAGATATCGGGGAGCTGTTTTTT
j_gene: TRBJ1-5; d_gene: -; abundance: -; v_gene: TRBV12-5; CDR3aa: CASGLGQSPNQPQHF; CDR3nt: TGTGCTAGTGGTTTGGGACAGTCGCCCAATCAGCCCCAGCATTTT
j_gene: TRBJ1-6; d_gene: -; abundance: -; v_gene: TRBV19; CDR3aa: CASSMSNSPLHF; CDR3nt: TGTGCCAGTAGTATGAGCAATTCACCCCTCCACTTT
j_gene: TRBJ1-3; d_gene: TRBD1; abundance: -; v_gene: TRBV7-6; CDR3aa: CASSSDRGAGNTIYF; CDR3nt: TGTGCCAGCAGCTCTGACAGGGGAGCGGGAAACACCATATATTTT
j_gene: TRBJ1-3; d_gene: -; abundance: -; v_gene: TRBV25-1; CDR3aa: CASTARRGNTIYF; CDR3nt: TGTGCCAGCACCGCGAGGAGGGGAAACACCATATATTTT
j_gene: TRBJ1-5; d_gene: -; abundance: -; v_gene: TRBV5-6; CDR3aa: CASSGGGLSPQHF; CDR3nt: TGTGCCAGCAGCGGGGGGGGTTTATCGCCCCAGCATTTT
j_gene: TRBJ2-3; d_gene: -; abundance: -; v_gene: TRBV2; CDR3aa: CASREQEVDTQYF; CDR3nt: TGTGCCAGCAGAGAGCAAGAGGTGGATACGCAGTATTTT
j_gene: TRBJ1-1; d_gene: -; abundance: -; v_gene: TRBV5-1; CDR3aa: CASTLGTPGENTEAFF; CDR3nt: TGCGCCAGCACATTGGGAACCCCGGGAGAGAACACTGAAGCTTTCTTT
j_gene: TRBJ1-5; d_gene: TRBD1; abundance: -; v_gene: TRBV19; CDR3aa: CASSRGQSRSGNQPQHF; CDR3nt: TGTGCCAGTAGTAGGGGACAGAGCCGTAGTGGGAATCAGCCCCAGCATTTT
j_gene: TRBJ1-5; d_gene: -; abundance: -; v_gene: TRBV9; CDR3aa: CASSGGEHQPQHF; CDR3nt: TGTGCCAGCAGCGGCGGGGAGCATCAGCCCCAGCATTTT
j_gene: TRBJ2-7; d_gene: -; abundance: -; v_gene: TRBV7-2; CDR3aa: CASSLIFREPYEQYF; CDR3nt: TGTGCCAGCAGCTTAATTTTTAGGGAGCCCTACGAGCAGTACTTC
j_gene: TRBJ1-3; d_gene: -; abundance: few; v_gene: TRBV5-1; CDR3aa: CASSIAGPHSGNTIYF; CDR3nt: TGCGCCAGCAGCATAGCAGGGCCCCACTCTGGAAACACCATATATTTT
j_gene: TRBJ2-5; d_gene: TRBD1; abundance: few; v_gene: TRBV19; CDR3aa: CASSYLGGQSQETQYF; CDR3nt: TGTGCCAGTAGTTATTTAGGGGGCCAGAGCCAAGAGACCCAGTACTTC
j_gene: TRBJ1-1; d_gene: -; abundance: -; v_gene: TRBV9; CDR3aa: CASSVGTANTEAFF; CDR3nt: TGTGCCAGCAGCGTAGGGACAGCTAACACTGAAGCTTTCTTT
j_gene: TRBJ1-2; d_gene: TRBD1; abundance: -; v_gene: TRBV9; CDR3aa: CASSATGGGGYTF; CDR3nt: TGTGCCAGCAGCGCGACAGGGGGCGGCGGCTACACCTTC